Presented here are 17 T cell receptor beta chains from one specimen sequenced in a study of shared clonotypes between healthy human individuals. Produced via immunoSEQ multiplex PCR; TCRdb's table is partial and in-frame only. This table holds some 1,600,000 clones, 98% found once. Material for sequencing was naive CD4+ T cells sorted from blood. The subset denotes: CD45RA+ positively selected. These receptor sequences come from a man aged 30 to 39 in good health.

This rearrangement joins TRBV6-6 to TRBJ1-3; D call uncertain. The germline V gene encodes CDR1 MNHNY and CDR2 SVGAGI (reference sequence). V was pared by 2 bases and J by 2 bases, with 7 bases between. The CDR3 has 14 amino acids. CDR3 sequence (DNA): TGTGCCAGCAGTTACACAACAGCTGGAAACACCATATATTTT. Its translation is CASSYTTAGNTIYF.

The V and J genes are TRBV5-1 and TRBJ2-7; maybe TRBD2 (6 bases). Trimming took off 0 bases at V and 1 base at J, with 11 bases between the two ends. The CDR3 consists of 15 residues. Germline V gives CDR1 SGHRS, CDR2 YFSETQ. In DNA, the CDR3 is TGCGCCAGCAGCTTGGGTGGAGGGCGGTCCTACGAGCAGTACTTC. As protein: CASSLGGGRSYEQYF.

A remark on this clone: Distinct nucleotide sequences in the sample also encode this CDR3. J is TRBJ2-5 and V is TRBV5-1; 14 bases align to TRBD2. CDR3 length equals 16 residues. Unmatched junction bases numbered 7, after V lost 4 bases and J lost 5 bases. Germline CDR1 SGHRS, CDR2 YFSETQ. The CDR3 sequence is CASSLGLAGGGETQYF. The CDR3 DNA reads TGCGCCAGCAGCCTTGGACTAGCGGGAGGCGGGGAGACCCAGTACTTC. Combining the CDR3 with reference TRBV5-1 and TRBJ2-5 gives the whole variable domain KAGVTQTPRYLIKTRGQQVTLSCSPISGHRSVSWYQQTPGQGLQFLFEYFSETQRNKGNFPGRFSGRQFSNSRSEMNVSTLELGDSALYLCASSLGLAGGGETQYFGPGTRLLVL.

In DNA form, the CDR3 reads TGTGCCAGCAGCTCCATGCGTGGGGGGACAGGGAAGGTCGAGCAGTACTTC. This sequence encodes CASSSMRGGTGKVEQYF. The rearrangement joins TRBV28 to TRBJ2-7, with 9 positions matching TRBD1. Germline loops: CDR1 MDHEN, CDR2 SYDVKM. CDR3 length: 17 amino acids. Trimming at V came to 6 bases and at J to 6 bases, leaving 18 bases not matched to a gene.

This clone was found once. The chain is built from TRBV27 and TRBJ2-7; 11 bases map to TRBD2. The CDR3 is 16 residues long. The trim removed 6 bases at V and 6 bases at J, leaving 13 bases unmatched. Germline loops: CDR1 MNHEY, CDR2 SMNVEV (reference sequence). CDR3 sequence reads: CASRDTLAGVAGEQYF. CDR3 nucleotide sequence: TGTGCCAGCAGGGACACACTAGCGGGAGTCGCAGGCGAGCAGTACTTC.

The chain is built from TRBV7-9 and TRBJ2-5, with 9 bases identical to TRBD1. Germline V CDR1 and CDR2: SEHNR, FQNEAQ (reference sequence). The junction had 8 bases not matched to a gene; V was cut back by 5 bases and J by 4 bases. The CDR3 is 15 amino acids. CDR3 nucleotide sequence: TGTGCCAGCAGCCCCGTAGGACAGGGGTTAGAGACCCAGTACTTC. Amino acid sequence: CASSPVGQGLETQYF.

The chain has TRBV11-2 and TRBJ1-5; D perhaps matches TRBD1 (6 bases). V gave up 0 bases and J gave up 4 bases, with 10 bases separating them. The germline CDR1 and CDR2 sequences are SGHAT and FQNNGV. CDR3 length: 15 amino acids. The DNA for the CDR3 is TGTGCCAGCAGCTTAGAGGGGAGGGGGAATCAGCCCCAGCATTTT. As protein: CASSLEGRGNQPQHF.

The V gene is TRBV18, the J gene TRBJ2-6, with TRBD1 as a possible D gene (5 bases). Trimming left V 0 bases short and J 7 bases short, with 16 bases between. Germline values: CDR1 KGHSH, CDR2 LQKENI. The CDR3 loop spans 17 amino acids. CDR3 DNA: TGTGCCAGCTCACCACCCCCGCGACAGCGAGGAGCCAACGTCCTGACTTTC. The encoded protein is CASSPPPRQRGANVLTF.

As concerns this clone: The same CDR3 arises from other DNA sequences in this sample as well. The genes are TRBV6-1 and TRBJ2-7, with 8 bases aligning to TRBD1. Germline CDR1 is MNHNS and CDR2 is SASEGT. The CDR3 covers 13 residues. With 8 bases clipped from V and 2 bases from J, the junction kept 5 bases outside the gene matches. DNA for the CDR3: TGTGCCAGCTCACGGACAGGGACCTACGAGCAGTACTTC. It is translated as CASSRTGTYEQYF.

Remarks on this clone: This specimen includes other DNA sequences encoding the same CDR3. The chain has TRBV28 and TRBJ1-2; tentatively, D is TRBD1 (5 bases). V lost 3 bases to trimming and J lost 5 bases, with 7 bases between them. Germline V CDR1 and CDR2: MDHEN, SYDVKM. The CDR3 consists of 12 residues. CDR3 nucleotides: TGTGCCAGCAGTTTGCAGGGATATGGCTACACCTTC. Protein sequence: CASSLQGYGYTF.

V is TRBV9 and J is TRBJ2-3; possible D gene TRBD2, 6 bases. Germline CDR1 reads SGDLS; CDR2 reads YYNGEE. Trimming removed 3 bases at V and 3 bases at J, with 17 bases between. The CDR3 runs to 16 residues. The CDR3, as DNA: TGTGCCAGCAGCGCCACTGCGGGACGCCAGACAGATACGCAGTATTTT. Amino acid sequence: CASSATAGRQTDTQYF.

The gene calls are TRBV28 and TRBJ2-6, with a possible D match to TRBD1 (6 bases). The V end was cut by 5 bases, the J end by 1 base, with 12 bases between. The germline V gene encodes CDR1 MDHEN and CDR2 SYDVKM. The CDR3 sequence is 16 residues long. The CDR3 sequence is CASSPPTGSGANVLTF. CDR3 bases: TGTGCCAGCAGTCCCCCCACAGGGTCTGGGGCCAACGTCCTGACTTTC.

A remark on this clone: Sequence at one end of the junction differs from germline and may be a read error. The chain's CDR3 is CASSREGRGNEQFF. CDR3 bases: TGTGCCAGCTCTCGGGAGGGCCGAGGCAATGAACAGTTCTTC. The V call is TRBV2, the J call TRBJ2-1; 8 nucleotides match TRBD2. This CDR3 has 14 residues. Germline V CDR1 and CDR2: SNHLY, FYNNEI.

The V and J genes are TRBV30 and TRBJ2-7; D is possibly TRBD1 or TRBD2 (5 bases each). The V end lost 2 bases, the J end lost 2 bases, and 13 bases lay between the germline ends. This CDR3 is built from 14 residues. Germline loops: CDR1 GTSNPN, CDR2 SVGIG (reference sequence). Here the CDR3 reads CAWSRWGPTYEQYF. The CDR3 DNA is TGTGCCTGGAGTAGGTGGGGACCTACCTACGAGCAGTACTTC.

This sequence joins TRBV29-1 and TRBJ2-3, with TRBD1 identical over 10 bases. V lost 6 bases to trimming and J lost 5 bases; unmatched junction nucleotides: 2. CDR1 and CDR2 (germline): SQVTM, ANQGSEA. CDR3 length: 12 amino acids. The CDR3 is CSVRTGGDTQYF. In DNA, the CDR3 is TGCAGCGTACGGACAGGGGGAGATACGCAGTATTTT.

On this clone itself: The sample has other DNA sequences that encode this CDR3 too. The chain couples TRBV19 to TRBJ1-5, with unresolved D. Germline V gives CDR1 LNHDA, CDR2 SQIVND (reference sequence). The CDR3 has 12 amino acids. V was shortened by 6 bases and J by 1 base, with 4 bases between the two germline ends. This chain's CDR3 is CASSQSNQPQHF. In DNA form, the CDR3 reads TGTGCCAGTAGCCAAAGCAATCAGCCCCAGCATTTT. The full variable domain, its missing parts supplied by reference TRBV19 and TRBJ1-5, is DGGITQSPKYLFRKEGQNVTLSCEQNLNHDAMYWYRQDPGQGLRLIYYSQIVNDFQKGDIAEGYSVSREKKESFPLTVTSAQKNPTAFYLCASSQSNQPQHFGDGTRLSIL.

In regard to this clone: Different DNA sequences within this sample yield the same CDR3. The chain uses TRBV7-8 and TRBJ1-4; D not certain. The CDR3 runs to 13 residues. Deletions cut 1 base from V and 7 bases from J, with 7 bases between. Germline CDR1 is SGHVS and CDR2 is FQNEAQ. The CDR3 loop is CASSLVAGEKLFF. The CDR3 DNA is TGTGCCAGCAGCTTAGTGGCGGGTGAAAAACTGTTTTTT.